Sequencing of this T cell receptor (beta chain) was carried out in a study of somatic mutations in cytotoxic T cells in rheumatoid arthritis (dated by TCRdb to the late 2010s). General notes on the study: Patient peripheral blood (under 31 ml EDTA) was drawn right after diagnosis and before any treatment started. TCRB deep sequencing was performed for under 75 rheumatoid arthritis patients and 15 to 20 healthy controls. Some T-cell populations stained with V beta antibodies were sorted by flow on a FACSAria II or Sony SH800 to nearly 100% purity, with sorted V beta1+ cells additionally subjected to TCRB sequencing. The study asked whether expanded CD8+ T-cell clones in newly diagnosed, untreated rheumatoid arthritis carry somatic mutations, and used TCRB deep sequencing to characterize clonality. The median ages of the patient and control groups were essentially identical.

Taken from the germline V gene (reference sequence), the CDR1 and CDR2 loops are LNHDA and SQIVND. The CDR3, cysteine through phenylalanine, is 16 amino acids long. Just CDR3 DNA is preserved here, 48 bases in frame from base 1. Trimmed from V: 7 bases; trimmed from J: 1 base; junction bases lacking a gene match: 10. The immunoSEQ assay was applied to genomic DNA for TCRB CDR3 sequencing. As for how the authors treated the data: Patient CD8+ clones larger than 1% were compared against published virus-specific TCRB sequences, and only a few matched. Nothing other than productive TCRB rearrangements was included in the analyses. A clone was defined by a unique TCRB CDR3 sequence, and clonality was computed as a productive clonality index based on Shannon entropy. The template counts of each clone relative to the total templates per sample were used to calculate repertoire overlap between two samples. V-gene usage from TCRB sequencing and V-gene usage measured by flow cytometry were correlated (Spearman r of around 0.6). Here the immuneACCESS table is served through TCRdb, limited to in-frame sequences with V and J called. Missing clones are a known gap in these copies; in checked studies unresolved V genes cover under half, and the rest lacks a known reason. That table gives V, J and clone size, and the DNA gave D and trimming. The sample includes around 29,000 clones, with approximately 78% observed a single time. Jointly, the top ten make up 6.5% to 9% of the sample.

CD4+ and CD8+ cells were isolated by positive magnetic bead selection on an AutoMACS, and purity was checked by flow cytometry. Initial screening for clonal expansions relied on flow cytometry with a TCR V beta antibody panel, after which sorted CD8+ fractions underwent TCRB deep sequencing for characterization. Peripheral blood mononuclear cells were obtained using density gradient separation with Ficoll-Paque PLUS. Using Nucleospin Tissue or Tissue XS kits, DNA was extracted from CD4-enriched, CD8-enriched or PBMC samples, with quantification by a Qubit 2.0 fluorometer. Points on this clone: Its antigen is currently not known. Base quality data are lacking; no much larger clone is found one base away.

General findings and caveats noted by the study authors: The expanded CD8+ clones had unknown antigen targets, and not appearing in virus-specific databases did not rule out that they were virus-specific. In about an eighth of the roughly 60 patients, more than 20% of CD8+ cells belonged to the largest CD8+ clone, while several identical CD8+ TCRB sequences were shared between blood and synovial fluid. CD8+ T-cell clonality did not differ significantly between rheumatoid arthritis patients and age-matched healthy controls. The slight underrepresentation of TRBV07 in patients was not corrected for multiple comparisons. In patients, CD8+ clonality rose with age (Spearman r ~ 0.45), which was not the case in healthy controls.

The rearranged chain carries TRBV19 and TRBJ1-2, with 9 middle bases fitting TRBD1. Sequences were obtained from CD8+ T cells sorted from blood. This clonotype was obtained from an adult with rheumatoid arthritis. The nucleotides read TGTGCCAGTACACTGGGACAGGGACCATTTAACTATGGCTACACCTTC. Its product reads: CASTLGQGPFNYGYTF.